A single sample is the source of the 7 T cell receptor beta chains below, sequenced in a study of long-term antiretroviral therapy in people with HIV (dated 2022 in TCRdb). The immunoSEQ hsTCRB v3.0 assay was used at survey level resolution to sequence the TRB variable region. TCRdb provides this immuneACCESS table in a form limited to in-frame rearrangements. Some clones are lacking; in checked studies, under half of them reflect an unresolved V gene, and why the rest are absent is not known. The table for this sample lists over 25,000 clones; over 75% of them were counted only once. The leading ten clones occupy 4.5% to 6% of the sample. Sequenced material: unsorted PBMCs, taken 1.1 years before starting antiretroviral therapy. The source is a woman aged 30 to 39 with HIV.

The chain has TRBV29-1 and TRBJ1-3, with D possibly being TRBD1 (5 bases). This CDR3 has 15 amino acids. CDR1 and CDR2 (germline): SQVTM, ANQGSEA. V shed 0 bases and J shed 3 bases, with 12 bases lying between them. The CDR3 loop is CSVEDWDWNGNTIYF. DNA of the CDR3: TGCAGCGTTGAAGATTGGGACTGGAATGGAAACACCATATATTTT.

The rearrangement joins TRBV6-6 to TRBJ1-6, with D possibly matching TRBD1 (6 bases). Trimming took 5 bases from V and 6 from J, leaving 14 bases between them. Germline CDR1 is MNHNY and CDR2 is SVGAGI (reference sequence). This CDR3 spans 15 amino acids. CDR3 sequence: CASSQTGPANSPLHF. The CDR3, as DNA: TGTGCCAGCAGTCAAACAGGGCCCGCTAATTCACCCCTCCACTTT.

V and J are TRBV30 and TRBJ1-4, with TRBD1 matching 7 bases. The CDR3 has 16 residues. CDR1 GTSNPN and CDR2 SVGIG come from the germline V gene (reference sequence). Germline trimming cut 3 bases from V and 1 base from J; bases unmatched to any gene: 8. Written as DNA, the CDR3 is TGTGCCTGGAGGGGGTGGAGGGGGCGAACTAATGAAAAACTGTTTTTT. Its protein product is CAWRGWRGRTNEKLFF. The whole variable domain, remainder taken from reference TRBV30 and TRBJ1-4, is SQTIHQWPATLVQPVGSPLSLECTVEGTSNPNLYWYRQAAGRGLQLLFYSVGIGQISSEVPQNLSASRPQDRQFILSSKKLLLSDSGFYLCAWRGWRGRTNEKLFFGSGTQLSVL.

This rearrangement joins TRBV4-1 to TRBJ1-2; D unclear. CDR3 size: 13 residues. CDR1 and CDR2 (germline): MGHRA, YSYEKL. Trimming cost V 0 bases and J 1 base, with 3 bases left between them. Here the CDR3 DNA reads TGCGCCAGCAGCCAAGAACTTAACTATGGCTACACCTTC. Translation: CASSQELNYGYTF.

The chain has TRBV7-3 and TRBJ2-5; 9 bases align to TRBD2. V shed 1 base and J 4 bases; nucleotides not matched to a gene: 7. The CDR3 consists of 16 residues. CDR1 and CDR2 from the germline V gene are SGHTA and FQGTGA. In nucleotides, the CDR3 is TGTGCCAGCAGCTTAATAGGCGGGGGGGCCTCAGAGACCCAGTACTTC. It is translated as CASSLIGGGASETQYF.

V usage is TRBV2 and J usage is TRBJ2-6; D unclear. The CDR3 totals 15 residues. Trimming shortened V by 7 bases and J by 0 bases, and 10 bases separated the two germline ends. CDR1 and CDR2 from the germline V gene are SNHLY and FYNNEI. The CDR3: CASMSRFSGANVLTF. In DNA, the CDR3 is TGTGCCAGCATGAGTAGGTTCTCTGGGGCCAACGTCCTGACTTTC. The entire variable domain, with the rest obtained from reference TRBV2 and TRBJ2-6, is as follows: EPEVTQTPSHQVTQMGQEVILRCVPISNHLYFYWYRQILGQKVEFLVSFYNNEISEKSEIFDDQFSVERPDGSNFTLKIRSTKLEDSAMYFCASMSRFSGANVLTFGAGSRLTVL.

V and J are TRBV9 and TRBJ1-1; D gene uncertain. The CDR3 consists of 12 residues. The ends were cut back, 4 bases at V and 6 bases at J, with 10 bases in the middle. Germline CDR1 reads SGDLS; CDR2 reads YYNGEE. CDR3 bases: TGTGCCAGCAGCCCCATTCGCCCTGAAGCTTTCTTT. This translates into CASSPIRPEAFF. The whole variable domain, remainder taken from reference TRBV9 and TRBJ1-1, is DSGVTQTPKHLITATGQRVTLRCSPRSGDLSVYWYQQSLDQGLQFLIQYYNGEERAKGNILERFSAQQFPDLHSELNLSSLELGDSALYFCASSPIRPEAFFGQGTRLTVV.